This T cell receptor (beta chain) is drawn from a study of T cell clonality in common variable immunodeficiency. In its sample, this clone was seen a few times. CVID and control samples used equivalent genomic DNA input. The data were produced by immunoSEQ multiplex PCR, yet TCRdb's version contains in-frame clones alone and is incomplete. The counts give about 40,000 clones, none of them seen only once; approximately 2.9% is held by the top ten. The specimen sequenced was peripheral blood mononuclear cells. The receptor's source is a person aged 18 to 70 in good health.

The CDR3 reads CASSPPSSGSYEQYF. CDR3 DNA (partial): TGTGCCAGCTCACCACCGTCTAGCGGGAGCTACGAG. The genes are TRBV18 and TRBJ2-7, with 10 bases fitting TRBD2. Read data end 3 residues before the CDR3 end; the end is taken from the germline J gene. The germline V gene encodes CDR1 KGHSH and CDR2 LQKENI. The CDR3 is 15 residues long. J gave up 3 bases and V 0 bases, and 2 bases lay outside the gene matches.